This note documents a single T cell receptor (beta chain) sequence. Its antigen has not been determined. A clone one base away is much larger, so this may be a read error. The data were obtained in a study of breast tumors, draining lymph nodes, adjacent tissues (TCRdb year 2016). Turning to the overall study: Breast cancer patients provided tumor, adjacent nontumor tissue and axillary lymph nodes, and the study compared the TCR beta repertoires across these three sources. The study was designed to assess the relationships and possible T-cell exchange between tumor, surrounding tissue and draining lymph node repertoires in human breast cancer.

Reads for this sample came from an Illumina HiSeq 2000. Multiplex PCR amplification was used to generate the TCR beta chain libraries. High-throughput sequencing was used to analyze the amplified TCR beta chain products. TCRdb reprocessing: public reads trimmed at Q25 with fastp, clones called with MiXCR, in-frame beta chains kept. Identical CDR3 proteins give one entry, which carries the most common genes and DNA. This sample is represented by approximately 230,000 distinct CDR3 sequences; nearly 35% of them were singletons. The top ten constitute approximately 3.3% of the sample. The lymph node samples were taken from the axillary draining lymph nodes of breast cancer patients. Results and caveats for the whole study, not just this receptor: Tumor and nontumor tissue repertoires were significantly more similar in luminal-like than in basal-like breast cancer. The data were considered consistent with most tumor T cells being derived from the lymph node and subsequently expanding within tumor tissue. Rather than being directly demonstrated, the conclusion that tumor T cells originate in lymph nodes was presented as consistent with a hypothesis. Tumor T-cell repertoires showed less diversity than lymph node repertoires and more diversity than nontumor tissue repertoires, and tumor T-cell repertoires showed preferential V and J gene usage.

The CDR3 sequence holds 12 residues, the cysteine and phenylalanine included. Only the CDR3 portion is preserved as DNA: 36 bases, with reading frame beginning at the first base. CDR1 and CDR2 (LGHDT, YNNKEL) derive from the germline V gene (reference sequence). The receptor was derived from a female donor with breast cancer. Some clones in this sample may be carry-over from other donors' samples. Sequencing input: axillary lymph node tissue. Here the chain combines TRBV3-1 and TRBJ2-7; a tentative D call is TRBD1 (6 bases match). The CDR3 is CTSSQENRVLHF. The base sequence is TGTACCAGCAGCCAGGAGAACAGGGTTCTTCACTTC.